This TCR beta chain appears in the sequencing data of a study of T cell responses to AZD1222 COVID-19 vaccine. Findings and caveats of the study: Most donors were white British, females outnumbered males, and clonal diversity was possibly underestimated. Breadth and depth of Spike-specific TCRs rose after two AZD1222 doses. Among AZD1222 vaccinees, only 6 or 7 were seropositive at baseline.

Pooled samples include second doses given at about 4 or 12 weeks. Points on this clone: Antigen specificity is unknown.

Sequencing used immunoSEQ multiplex PCR; TCRdb keeps in-frame clones, though not all of them. The top ten clones hold 8% of a sample with about 81,000 clones, roughly 90% of them seen once. The J segment lost 0 bases and the V segment lost 2 bases, leaving 2 bases of the junction unmatched. Germline loops: CDR1 MNHEY, CDR2 SVGEGT. The CDR3 consists of 15 residues. This clonotype was obtained from an adult who received the AZD1222 COVID-19 vaccine. The chain employs TRBV6-2 or TRBV6-3 and TRBJ2-3; 7 bases agree with TRBD2. Sequencing was performed on peripheral blood, taken 28 days after the second AZD1222 dose. CDR3 region: CASSYLAVSTDTQYF. In nucleotides, the CDR3 is TGTGCCAGCAGTTACCTAGCGGTTAGCACAGATACGCAGTATTTT.